This TCR beta chain was recovered during a study of T-cell reconstitution after alpha-beta-depleted transplantation in children. The study's findings and limits: After transplant, high TCRbeta diversity at day 60 in some patients arose from surviving recipient T cells and thymic progenitors. Newly made T cells mostly supplied T-cell counts and diversity one year after transplant.

Turning to this clonotype: Its antigen is unidentified.

The TCRbeta library incorporated unique molecular identifiers. TCRdb analysed the PCR reads with MiXCR anew, one entry per CDR3 protein. Of about 300,000 distinct CDR3 sequences detected, roughly 7.8% appear once; the ten largest clones hold approximately 9.6%. Trimming pared 3 bases from V and 0 bases from J, leaving 8 bases between. The germline CDR1 and CDR2 sequences are DFQATT and SNEGSKA (reference sequence). The CDR3 spans 14 residues. This specimen was peripheral blood, taken 360 days after TCRalphabeta/CD19-depleted stem cell transplant. The source is a female patient younger than 10 who had a stem cell transplant for Fanconi anemia, so the T cells may come from the graft donor. The rearrangement uses TRBV20-1 and TRBJ1-4; D unclear. CDR3 DNA sequence: TGCAGTGCTAGCAGGATTGCAACTAATGAAAAACTGTTTTTT. It specifies CSASRIATNEKLFF.